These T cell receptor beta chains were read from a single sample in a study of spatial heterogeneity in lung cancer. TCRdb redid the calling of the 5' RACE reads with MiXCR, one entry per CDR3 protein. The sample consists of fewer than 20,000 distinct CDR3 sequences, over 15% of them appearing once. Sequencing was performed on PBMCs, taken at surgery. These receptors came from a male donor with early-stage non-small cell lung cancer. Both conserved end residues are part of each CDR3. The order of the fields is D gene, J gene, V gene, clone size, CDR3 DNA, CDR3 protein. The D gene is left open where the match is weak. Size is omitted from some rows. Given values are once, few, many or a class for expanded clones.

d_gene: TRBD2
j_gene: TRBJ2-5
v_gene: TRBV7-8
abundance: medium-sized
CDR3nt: TGTGCCAGCAGCTTAGCCGGACTAGCGGGAATTCAAGAGACCCAGTACTTC
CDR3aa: CASSLAGLAGIQETQYF

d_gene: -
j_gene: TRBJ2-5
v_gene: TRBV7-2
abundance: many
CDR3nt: TGTGCCAGCAGCTTGGACAGCCAGGAGACCCAGTACTTC
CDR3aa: CASSLDSQETQYF

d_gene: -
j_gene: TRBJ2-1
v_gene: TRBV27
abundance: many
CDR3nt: TGTGCCAGCAGTACTAGTGGGTACAATGAGCAGTTCTTC
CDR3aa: CASSTSGYNEQFF

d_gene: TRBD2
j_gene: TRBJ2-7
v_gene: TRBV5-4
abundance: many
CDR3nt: TGTGCCAGCAGCTTAGCGGGGGGCCGCTCCTACGAGCAGTACTTC
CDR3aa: CASSLAGGRSYEQYF

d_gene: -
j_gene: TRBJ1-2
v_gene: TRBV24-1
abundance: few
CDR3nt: TGTGCCACCAGTGATTCACTGACGGGTGGCTACACCTTC
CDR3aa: CATSDSLTGGYTF

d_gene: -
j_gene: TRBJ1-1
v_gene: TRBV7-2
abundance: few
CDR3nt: TGTGCCAGCAGCTTATCGCACGTCACGTTTCTCATGAACACTGAAGCTTTCTTT
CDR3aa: CASSLSHVTFLMNTEAFF

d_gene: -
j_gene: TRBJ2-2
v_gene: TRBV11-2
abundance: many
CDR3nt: TGTGCCAGCAGCCCCGACCCAGGTTTTCACACCGGGGAGCTGTTTTTT
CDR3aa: CASSPDPGFHTGELFF

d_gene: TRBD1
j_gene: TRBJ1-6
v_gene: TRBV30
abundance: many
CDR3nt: TGTGCCTGGAGCGGGACAGGGGCCTCCTATAATTCACCCCTCCACTTT
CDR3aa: CAWSGTGASYNSPLHF

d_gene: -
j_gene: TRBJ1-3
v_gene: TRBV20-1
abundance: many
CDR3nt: TGCAGTGCCCTACCTCCTGGGGCCGGAGGAAACACCATATATTTT
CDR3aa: CSALPPGAGGNTIYF

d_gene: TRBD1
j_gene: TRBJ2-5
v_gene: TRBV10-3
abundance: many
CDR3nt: TGTGCCATCAGTACCGGGACAGGGAAAGAGACCCAGTACTTC
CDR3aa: CAISTGTGKETQYF

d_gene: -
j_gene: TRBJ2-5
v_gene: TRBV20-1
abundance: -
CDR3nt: TGCAGTGCCGCCAGACTAGGGGAGACCCAGTACTTC
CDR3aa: CSAARLGETQYF

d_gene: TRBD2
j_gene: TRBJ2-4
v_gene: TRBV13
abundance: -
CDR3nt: TGTGCCAGCAGCTTGACAGCGTCCAGCGGGGTCAAAAACATTCAGTACTTC
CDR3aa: CASSLTASSGVKNIQYF

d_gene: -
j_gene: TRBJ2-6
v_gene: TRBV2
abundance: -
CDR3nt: TGTGCCAGCAGTGAACTGATTTCGGGGTCCGGGGCCAACGTCCTGACTTTC
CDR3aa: CASSELISGSGANVLTF

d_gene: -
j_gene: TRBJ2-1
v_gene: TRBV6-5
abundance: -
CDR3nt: TGTGCCAGCAGTTACTCGGCAGGCCCGTACAATGAGCAGTTCTTC
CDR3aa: CASSYSAGPYNEQFF

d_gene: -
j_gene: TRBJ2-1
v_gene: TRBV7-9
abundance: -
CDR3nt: TGTGCCAGCAGCTTAGCTGAACAGATACAGTTCTTC
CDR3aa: CASSLAEQIQFF

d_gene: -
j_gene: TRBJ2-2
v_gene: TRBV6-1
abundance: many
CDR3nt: TGTGCCAGCAGTGAAAACACCGGGGAGCTGTTTTTT
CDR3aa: CASSENTGELFF

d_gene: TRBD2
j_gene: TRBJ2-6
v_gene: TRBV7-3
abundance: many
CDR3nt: TGTGCCAGCAGCTTGGGGCCCCCCCCGGGGGGTACCTCTGGGGCCAACGTCCTGACTTTC
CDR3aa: CASSLGPPPGGTSGANVLTF

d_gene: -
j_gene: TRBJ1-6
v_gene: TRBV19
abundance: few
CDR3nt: TGTGCCAGTAGTGTCAATTTTATGAATTCACCCCTCCACTTT
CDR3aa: CASSVNFMNSPLHF

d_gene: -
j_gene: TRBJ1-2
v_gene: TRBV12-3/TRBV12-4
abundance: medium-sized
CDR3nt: TGTGCCAGCAGGTCGGCAGGGAGAAACTATGGCTACACCTTC
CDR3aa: CASRSAGRNYGYTF

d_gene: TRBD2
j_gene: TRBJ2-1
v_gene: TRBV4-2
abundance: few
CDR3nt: TGTGCCAGCAGCCAAGATAGCGGGGGGGCCAATGAGCAGTTCTTC
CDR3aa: CASSQDSGGANEQFF

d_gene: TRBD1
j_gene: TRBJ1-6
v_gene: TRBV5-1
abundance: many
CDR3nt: TGCGCCAGCAGCTTCGGACAGGGGTGGGATTCACCCCTCCACTTT
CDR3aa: CASSFGQGWDSPLHF

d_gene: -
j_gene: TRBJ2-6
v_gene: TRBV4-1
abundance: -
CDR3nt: TGCGCCAGCAGCCAAGAACGGGACGGAAGGGCCTCTGGGGCCAACGTCCTGACTTTC
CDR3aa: CASSQERDGRASGANVLTF

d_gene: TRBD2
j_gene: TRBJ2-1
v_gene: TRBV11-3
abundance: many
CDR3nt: TGTGCCAGCAGCCCCGGACTAGCGGGGTATGAGCAGTTCTTC
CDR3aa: CASSPGLAGYEQFF

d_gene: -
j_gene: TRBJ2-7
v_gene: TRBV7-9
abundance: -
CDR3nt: TGTGCCAGCAGCGATGGTACCTACGAGCAGTACTTC
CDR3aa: CASSDGTYEQYF

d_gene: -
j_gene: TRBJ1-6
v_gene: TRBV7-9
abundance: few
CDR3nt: TGTGCCAGCAGCTTGGCAGGGTCCAATTCACCCCTCCACTTT
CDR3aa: CASSLAGSNSPLHF

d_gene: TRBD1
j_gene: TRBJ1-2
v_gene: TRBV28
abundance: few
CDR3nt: TGTGCCAGCAGTTCCATGACCGGGACAGGGGGCACCGATGGCTACACCTTC
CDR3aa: CASSSMTGTGGTDGYTF

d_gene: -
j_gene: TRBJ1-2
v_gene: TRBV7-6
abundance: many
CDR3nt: TGTGCCAGCAGCTTAGATCCAGGGGACGATGGCTACACCTTC
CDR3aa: CASSLDPGDDGYTF

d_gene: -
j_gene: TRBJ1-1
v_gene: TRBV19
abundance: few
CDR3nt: TGTGCCAGTAGAACCACAGGTTTAATGAACACTGAAGCTTTCTTT
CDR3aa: CASRTTGLMNTEAFF

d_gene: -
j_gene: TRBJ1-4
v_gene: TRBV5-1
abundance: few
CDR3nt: TGCGCCAGCAGCATAGGACGGGGGAATGAAAAACTGTTTTTT
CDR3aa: CASSIGRGNEKLFF

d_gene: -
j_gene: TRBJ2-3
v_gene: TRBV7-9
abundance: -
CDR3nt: TGTGCCAGCAGCTTAGCTGGGACGGGGGCCCTCACAGATACGCAGTATTTT
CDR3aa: CASSLAGTGALTDTQYF

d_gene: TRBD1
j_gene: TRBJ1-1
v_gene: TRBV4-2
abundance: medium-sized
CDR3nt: TGTGCCAGCAGCCAACTAGACAGGGGGTATGAAGCTTTCTTT
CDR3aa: CASSQLDRGYEAFF

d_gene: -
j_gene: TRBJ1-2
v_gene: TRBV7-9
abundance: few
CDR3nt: TGTGCCAGCAGCTTAGTTGGGGGCGGCTATGGCTACACCTTC
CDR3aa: CASSLVGGGYGYTF

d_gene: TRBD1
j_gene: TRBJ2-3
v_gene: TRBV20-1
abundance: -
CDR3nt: TGCAGTTCTCCGGGACAGGCTAGCACAGATACGCTGTATTTT
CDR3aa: CSSPGQASTDTLYF

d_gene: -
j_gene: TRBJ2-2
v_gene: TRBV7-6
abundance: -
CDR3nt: TGTGCCAGCAGCGGGGGGACCGGGGAGCTGTTTTTT
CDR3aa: CASSGGTGELFF

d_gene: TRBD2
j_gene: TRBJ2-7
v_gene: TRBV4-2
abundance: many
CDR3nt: TGTGCCAGCAGCCAAGAAGGCTCCAGCGGGGGGGGAGAGCAGTACTTC
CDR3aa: CASSQEGSSGGGEQYF

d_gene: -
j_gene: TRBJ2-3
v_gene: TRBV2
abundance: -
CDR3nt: TGTGCCAGCAGTGGGGCGAGGCCCCCAGATACGCAGTATTTT
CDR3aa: CASSGARPPDTQYF

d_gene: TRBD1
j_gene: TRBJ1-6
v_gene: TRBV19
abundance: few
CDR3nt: TGTGCCAGTAGCCACCTTCCGGGACAGGGGAACTCACCCCTCCACTTT
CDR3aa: CASSHLPGQGNSPLHF

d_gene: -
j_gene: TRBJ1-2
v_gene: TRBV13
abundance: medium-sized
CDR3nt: TGTGCCAGCACTTTCGACAGTCAAACAGCCTATGGCTACACCTTC
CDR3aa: CASTFDSQTAYGYTF

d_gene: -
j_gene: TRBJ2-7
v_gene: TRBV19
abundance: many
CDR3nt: TGTGCCAGTAGTTCTTCCTGGGGGTCGTTCGAGCAGTACTTC
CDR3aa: CASSSSWGSFEQYF

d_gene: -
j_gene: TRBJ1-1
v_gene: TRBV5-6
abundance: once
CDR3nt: TGTGCCAGCAGCTGGGGGGTAGGGCTGAGGACTGAAGCTTTCTTT
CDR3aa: CASSWGVGLRTEAFF

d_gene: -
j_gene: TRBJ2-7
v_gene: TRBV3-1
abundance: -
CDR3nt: TGTGCCAGCAGCCAAGACTCCGGCAGCCTCTCCTACGAGCAGTACTTC
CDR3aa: CASSQDSGSLSYEQYF

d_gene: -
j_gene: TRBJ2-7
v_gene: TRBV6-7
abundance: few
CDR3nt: TGTGCCAGCAGTTACTCGGAGGCGGGACACCTTCTATACGAGCAGTACTTC
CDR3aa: CASSYSEAGHLLYEQYF

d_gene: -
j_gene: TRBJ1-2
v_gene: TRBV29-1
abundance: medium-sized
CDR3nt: TGCAGCGTTGAAGAGGACGGGCTATTCTATGGCTACACCTTC
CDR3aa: CSVEEDGLFYGYTF

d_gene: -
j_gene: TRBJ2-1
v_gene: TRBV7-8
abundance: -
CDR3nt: TGTGCCAGCAGCTTAGGAGGGGGGTACAATGAGCAGTTCTTC
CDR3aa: CASSLGGGYNEQFF

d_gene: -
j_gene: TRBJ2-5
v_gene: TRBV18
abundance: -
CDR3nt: TGTGCCAGCTCACCTCGGTCCCCCGGGGTCGTCAACCAAGAGACCCAGTACTTC
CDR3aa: CASSPRSPGVVNQETQYF

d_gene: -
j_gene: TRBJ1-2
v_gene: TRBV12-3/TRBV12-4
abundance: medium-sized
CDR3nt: TGTGCCAGCAGCCCTAGTCTAACCCCACTCTATGGCTACACCTTC
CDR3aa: CASSPSLTPLYGYTF

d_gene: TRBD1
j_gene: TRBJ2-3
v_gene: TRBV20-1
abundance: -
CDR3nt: TGCAGTGCTCCTGAACAGGGGGCTGGTGCAGATACGCAGTATTTT
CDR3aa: CSAPEQGAGADTQYF

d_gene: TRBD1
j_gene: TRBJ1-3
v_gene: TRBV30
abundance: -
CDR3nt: TGTGCCTGGAGTACCGGACAGGCTGTCATATATTTT
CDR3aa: CAWSTGQAVIYF

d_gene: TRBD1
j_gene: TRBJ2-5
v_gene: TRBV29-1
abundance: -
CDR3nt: TGCAGCGTTCCGAGAGTGTACAGGGGAGCAGAGACCCAGTACTTC
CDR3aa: CSVPRVYRGAETQYF

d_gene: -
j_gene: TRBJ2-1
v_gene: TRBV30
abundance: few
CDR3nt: TGTGCCTGGAGTGTACGAAGGGTTCATGAGCAGTTCTTC
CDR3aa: CAWSVRRVHEQFF

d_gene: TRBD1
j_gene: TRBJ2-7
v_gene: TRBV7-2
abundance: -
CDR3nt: TGTGCCAGCAGTATAGGGTGGACAGGGCGGAACGAGCAGTACTTC
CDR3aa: CASSIGWTGRNEQYF

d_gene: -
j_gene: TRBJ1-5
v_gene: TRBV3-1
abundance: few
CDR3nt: TGTGCCAGCAGCCGAATGGGCAATCAGCCCCAGCATTTT
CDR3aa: CASSRMGNQPQHF

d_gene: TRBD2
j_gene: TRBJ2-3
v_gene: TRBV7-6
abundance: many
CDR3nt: TGTGCCAGCAGCTTACCGGCTAGCGGGGCCGTCACAGATACGCAGTATTTT
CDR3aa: CASSLPASGAVTDTQYF

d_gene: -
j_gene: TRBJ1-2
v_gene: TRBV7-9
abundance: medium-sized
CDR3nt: TGTGCCAGCAGCTTAGGGGCATTCTATGGCTACACCTTC
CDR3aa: CASSLGAFYGYTF

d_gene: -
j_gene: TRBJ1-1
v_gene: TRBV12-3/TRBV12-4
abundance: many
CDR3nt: TGTGCCAGCAGTTCTAAGTCAACAGTGGCACTCACTGAAGCTTTCTTT
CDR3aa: CASSSKSTVALTEAFF

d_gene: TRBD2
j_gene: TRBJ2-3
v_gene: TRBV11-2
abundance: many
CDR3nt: TGTGCCAGCAGCTTAGAGGCTAGCGGGGGTGCTAGCACAGATACGCAGTATTTT
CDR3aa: CASSLEASGGASTDTQYF

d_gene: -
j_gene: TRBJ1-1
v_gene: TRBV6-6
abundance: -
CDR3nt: TGTGCCAGCAAAGTTCGGTTCGAAGCTTTCTTT
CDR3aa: CASKVRFEAFF

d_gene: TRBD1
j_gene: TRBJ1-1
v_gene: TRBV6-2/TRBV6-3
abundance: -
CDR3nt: TGTGCCAGCAGTTACGGGGACAGCGGCACTGAAGCTTTCTTT
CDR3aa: CASSYGDSGTEAFF

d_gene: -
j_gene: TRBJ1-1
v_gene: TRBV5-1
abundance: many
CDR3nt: TGCGCCACCCGGTTCAGGGTCGACACTGAAGCTTTCTTT
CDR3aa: CATRFRVDTEAFF